This T cell receptor (beta chain) appears in the sequencing data of a study of T cell changes during pregnancy in multiple sclerosis. Assay: immunoSEQ multiplex PCR; the TCRdb copy retains only in-frame clones and omits some. The data contain tens of thousands of clones, around 90% of them singletons. This clone was detected only once. The CDR3 has 13 amino acids. Trimming stripped 0 bases from V and 4 bases from J, with 6 bases between. CDR1 and CDR2 (germline): GTSNPN, SVGIG (reference sequence). The chain has TRBV30 and TRBJ1-4; D is undetermined. This sequence was found in a female donor with multiple sclerosis, enrolled in a pregnancy study. Sequenced sample: PBMCs (not recorded whether the cells were cultured). The CDR3 loop is CAWSVLFNEKLFF. CDR3 coding DNA: TGTGCCTGGAGTGTCCTGTTTAATGAAAAACTGTTTTTT.